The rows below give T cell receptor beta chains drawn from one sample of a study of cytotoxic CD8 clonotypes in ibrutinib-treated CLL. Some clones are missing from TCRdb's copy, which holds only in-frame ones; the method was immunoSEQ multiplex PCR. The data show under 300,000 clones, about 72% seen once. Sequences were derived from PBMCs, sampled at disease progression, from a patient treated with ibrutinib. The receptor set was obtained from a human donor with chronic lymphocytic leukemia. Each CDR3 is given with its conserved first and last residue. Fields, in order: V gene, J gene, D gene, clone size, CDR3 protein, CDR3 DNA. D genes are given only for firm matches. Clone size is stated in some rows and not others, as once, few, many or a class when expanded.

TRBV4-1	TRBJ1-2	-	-	CASSQVVGLVGGANYGYTF	TGCGCCAGCAGCCAAGTCGTCGGTTTGGTCGGAGGAGCTAACTATGGCTACACCTTC
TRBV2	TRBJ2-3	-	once	CASSEGGGAQYF	TGTGCCAGCAGTGAAGGGGGTGGAGCGCAGTATTTT
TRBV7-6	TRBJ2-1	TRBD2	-	CASSISTSGNEQFF	TGTGCCAGCAGCATATCGACTAGCGGAAATGAGCAGTTCTTC
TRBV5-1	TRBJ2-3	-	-	CASSPRAESRDTQYF	TGCGCCAGCAGCCCCCGTGCGGAGTCGAGGGATACGCAGTATTTT
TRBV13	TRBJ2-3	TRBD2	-	CASSPRLAGSTDTQYF	TGTGCCAGCAGCCCCCGACTAGCGGGGAGCACAGATACGCAGTATTTT
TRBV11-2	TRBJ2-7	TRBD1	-	CASSQPDRGNYEQYF	TGTGCCAGCAGCCAGCCGGACAGGGGGAACTACGAGCAGTACTTC
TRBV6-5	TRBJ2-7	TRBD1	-	CAVQQGAEQYF	TGTGCCGTACAACAGGGGGCCGAGCAGTACTTC
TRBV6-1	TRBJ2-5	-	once	CASRGGQTQYF	TGTGCCAGCAGGGGCGGTCAGACCCAGTACTTC
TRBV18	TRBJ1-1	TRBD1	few	CASSLYRGDTEAFF	TGTGCCAGCTCATTATACAGGGGGGACACTGAAGCTTTCTTT
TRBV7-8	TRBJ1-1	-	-	CASSLDRLTEAFF	TGTGCCAGCAGCTTAGATCGGTTGACTGAAGCTTTCTTT